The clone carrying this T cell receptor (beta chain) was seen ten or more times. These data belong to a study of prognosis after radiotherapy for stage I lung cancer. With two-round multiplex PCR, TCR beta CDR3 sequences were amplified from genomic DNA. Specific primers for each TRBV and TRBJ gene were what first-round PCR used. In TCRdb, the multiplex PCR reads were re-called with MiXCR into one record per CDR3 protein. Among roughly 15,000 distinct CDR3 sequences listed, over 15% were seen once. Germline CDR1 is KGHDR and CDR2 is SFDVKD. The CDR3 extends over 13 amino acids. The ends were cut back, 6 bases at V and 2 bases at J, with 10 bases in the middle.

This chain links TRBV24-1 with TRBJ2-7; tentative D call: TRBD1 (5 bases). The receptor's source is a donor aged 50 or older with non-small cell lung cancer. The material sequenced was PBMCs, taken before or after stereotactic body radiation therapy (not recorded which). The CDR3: CATSKGDPYEQYF. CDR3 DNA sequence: TGTGCCACCAGTAAAGGGGATCCCTACGAGCAGTACTTC.